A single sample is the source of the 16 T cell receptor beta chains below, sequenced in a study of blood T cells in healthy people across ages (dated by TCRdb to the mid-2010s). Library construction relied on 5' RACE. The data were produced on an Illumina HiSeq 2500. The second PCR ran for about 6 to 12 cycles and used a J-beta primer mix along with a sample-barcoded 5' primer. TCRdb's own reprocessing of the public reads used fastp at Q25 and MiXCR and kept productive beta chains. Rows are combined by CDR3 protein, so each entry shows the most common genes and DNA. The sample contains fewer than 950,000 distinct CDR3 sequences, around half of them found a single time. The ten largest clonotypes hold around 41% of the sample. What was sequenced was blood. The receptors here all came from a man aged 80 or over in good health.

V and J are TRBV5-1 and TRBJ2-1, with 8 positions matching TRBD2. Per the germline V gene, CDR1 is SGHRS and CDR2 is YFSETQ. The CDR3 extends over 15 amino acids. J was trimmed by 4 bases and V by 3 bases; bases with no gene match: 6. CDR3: CASSSTSADYNEQFF. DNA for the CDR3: TGCGCCAGCAGCTCGACTAGCGCTGATTACAATGAGCAGTTCTTC.

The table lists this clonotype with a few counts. CDR3 residues: CASSPPGLAAAEQFF. CDR3 nucleotide sequence: TGCGCCAGCAGCCCCCCGGGACTAGCCGCCGCCGAGCAGTTCTTC. V is TRBV5-1 and J is TRBJ2-1; TRBD2 aligns across 9 bases. CDR1 and CDR2 from the germline V gene are SGHRS and YFSETQ. The CDR3 is 15 residues long. Trimming at V came to 4 bases and at J to 10 bases, leaving 12 bases not matched to a gene. The whole variable domain, remainder taken from reference TRBV5-1 and TRBJ2-1, is KAGVTQTPRYLIKTRGQQVTLSCSPISGHRSVSWYQQTPGQGLQFLFEYFSETQRNKGNFPGRFSGRQFSNSRSEMNVSTLELGDSALYLCASSPPGLAAAEQFFGPGTRLTVL.

The CDR3 sequence is CASRTFGQETQYF. The DNA of the CDR3 is TGTGCCAGCAGGACGTTCGGCCAAGAGACCCAGTACTTC. The chain has TRBV6-2 or TRBV6-3 and TRBJ2-5; D unresolved. Trimming removed 6 bases at V and 1 base at J, with 9 bases between. The germline V gene encodes CDR1 MNHEY and CDR2 SVGEGT. The CDR3 runs to 13 residues.

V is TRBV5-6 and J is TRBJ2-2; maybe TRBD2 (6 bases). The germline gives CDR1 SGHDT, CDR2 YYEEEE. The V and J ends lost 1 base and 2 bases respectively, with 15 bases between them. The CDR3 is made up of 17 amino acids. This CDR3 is CASSLLRGLGNTGELFF. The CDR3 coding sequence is TGTGCCAGCAGCTTGTTGCGGGGCCTGGGCAACACCGGGGAGCTGTTTTTT.

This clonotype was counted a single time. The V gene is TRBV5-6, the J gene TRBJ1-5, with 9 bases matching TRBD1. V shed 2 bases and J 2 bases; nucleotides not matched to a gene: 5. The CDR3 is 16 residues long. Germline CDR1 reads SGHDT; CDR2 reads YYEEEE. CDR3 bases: TGTGCCAGCAGCTTACAGGGGGCAGGGGGCAATCAGCCCCAGCATTTT. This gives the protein CASSLQGAGGNQPQHF. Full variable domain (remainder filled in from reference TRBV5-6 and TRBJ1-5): DAGVTQSPTHLIKTRGQQVTLRCSPKSGHDTVSWYQQALGQGPQFIFQYYEEEERQRGNFPDRFSGHQFPNYSSELNVNALLLGDSALYLCASSLQGAGGNQPQHFGDGTRLSIL.

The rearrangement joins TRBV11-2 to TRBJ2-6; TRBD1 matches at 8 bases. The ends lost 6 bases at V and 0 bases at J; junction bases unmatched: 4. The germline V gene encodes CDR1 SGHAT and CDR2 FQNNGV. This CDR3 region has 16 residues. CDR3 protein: CASRRTGSSGANVLTF. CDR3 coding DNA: TGTGCCAGCAGAAGGACAGGGAGCTCTGGGGCCAACGTCCTGACTTTC.

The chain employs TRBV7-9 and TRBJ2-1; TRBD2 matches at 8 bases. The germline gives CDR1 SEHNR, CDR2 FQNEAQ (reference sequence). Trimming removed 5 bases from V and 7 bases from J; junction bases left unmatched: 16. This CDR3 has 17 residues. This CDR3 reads CASSTTQRAGVENEQFF. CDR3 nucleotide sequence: TGTGCCAGCAGCACCACCCAAAGAGCGGGAGTCGAAAATGAGCAGTTCTTC. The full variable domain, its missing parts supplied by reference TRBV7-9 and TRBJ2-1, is DTGVSQNPRHKITKRGQNVTFRCDPISEHNRLYWYRQTLGQGPEFLTYFQNEAQLEKSRLLSDRFSAERPKGSFSTLEIQRTEQGDSAMYLCASSTTQRAGVENEQFFGPGTRLTVL.

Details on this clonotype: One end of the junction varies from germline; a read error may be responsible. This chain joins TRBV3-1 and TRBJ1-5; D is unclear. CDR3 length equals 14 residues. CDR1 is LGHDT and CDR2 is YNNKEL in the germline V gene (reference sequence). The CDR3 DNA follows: TGTGCCAGCAGCCAAGAGCCAGCTAATCAACCCCAGCATTTT. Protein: CASSQEPANQPQHF.

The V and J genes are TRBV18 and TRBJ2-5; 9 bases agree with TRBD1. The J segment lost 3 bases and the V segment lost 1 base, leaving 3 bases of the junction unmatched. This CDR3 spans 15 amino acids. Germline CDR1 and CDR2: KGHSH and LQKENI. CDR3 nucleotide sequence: TGTGCCAGCTCACCACGGACAGGGGAGGAAGAGACCCAGTACTTC. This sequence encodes CASSPRTGEEETQYF.

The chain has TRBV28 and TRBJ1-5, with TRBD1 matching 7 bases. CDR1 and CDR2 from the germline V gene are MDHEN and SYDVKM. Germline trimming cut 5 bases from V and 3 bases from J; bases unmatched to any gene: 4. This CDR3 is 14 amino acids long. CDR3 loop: CASSADRANQPQHF. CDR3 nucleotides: TGTGCCAGCAGTGCCGACAGGGCCAATCAGCCCCAGCATTTT.

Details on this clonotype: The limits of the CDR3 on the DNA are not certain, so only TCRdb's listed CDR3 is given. This CDR3 reads CASSSGRAPAAYEQYF. This chain joins TRBV6-5 and TRBJ2-7; the D call TRBD2 from the table was never checked on the DNA. The germline V gene encodes CDR1 MNHEY and CDR2 SVGAGI. 16 amino acids form the CDR3, both terminal residues included.

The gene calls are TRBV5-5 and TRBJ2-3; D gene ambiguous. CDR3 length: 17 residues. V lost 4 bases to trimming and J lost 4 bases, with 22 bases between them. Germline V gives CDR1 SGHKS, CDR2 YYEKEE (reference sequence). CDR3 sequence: CASSPSLSRPGADTQYF. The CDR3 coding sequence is TGTGCCAGCAGCCCGTCGCTGAGCAGGCCCGGAGCAGATACGCAGTATTTT.

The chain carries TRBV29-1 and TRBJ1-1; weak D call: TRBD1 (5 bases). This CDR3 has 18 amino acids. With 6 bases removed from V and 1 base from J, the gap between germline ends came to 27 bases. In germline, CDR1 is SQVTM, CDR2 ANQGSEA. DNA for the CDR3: TGCAGCGTGACCGGGACCCCAGGGTGGAAACGGGCGAACACTGAAGCTTTCTTT. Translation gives CSVTGTPGWKRANTEAFF.

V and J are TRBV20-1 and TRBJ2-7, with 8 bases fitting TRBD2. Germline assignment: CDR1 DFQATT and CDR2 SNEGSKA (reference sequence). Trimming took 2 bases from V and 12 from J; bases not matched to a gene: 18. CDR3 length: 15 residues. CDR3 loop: CSARRAGEVKNIRYF. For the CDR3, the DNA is TGCAGTGCTAGAAGAGCGGGAGAAGTCAAAAACATTCGGTACTTC.

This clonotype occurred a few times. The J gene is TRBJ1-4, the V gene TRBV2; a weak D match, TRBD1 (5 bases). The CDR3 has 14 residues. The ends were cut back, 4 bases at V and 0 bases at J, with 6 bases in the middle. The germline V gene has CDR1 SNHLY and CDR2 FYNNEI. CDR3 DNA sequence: TGTGCCAGCAGTGCGACAGCAACTAATGAAAAACTGTTTTTT. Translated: CASSATATNEKLFF.

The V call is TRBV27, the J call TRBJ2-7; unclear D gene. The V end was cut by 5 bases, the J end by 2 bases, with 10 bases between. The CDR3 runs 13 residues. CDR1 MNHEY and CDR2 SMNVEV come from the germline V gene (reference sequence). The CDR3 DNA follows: TGTGCCAGCAGTCCGTGGGTCGCCTACGAGCAGTACTTC. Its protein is CASSPWVAYEQYF.